This TCR beta chain was identified in a study of blood T cell repertoires in COVID-19 (TCRdb year 2020). About the study as a whole: The collaborator samples originated in the United States, Italy and Spain and spanned the acute and convalescent phases of COVID-19. The repertoires were released in a freely available public database intended as a resource for research on the immune response to SARS-CoV-2. Subjects who had been exposed to COVID-19, were actively infected with it, or had recovered from it provided the deeply sampled blood TCRbeta repertoires that made up the dataset. Sample metadata almost always included a de-identified subject ID, COVID-19 status, age in years and sex. The samples were drawn from the first 160 participants of the ongoing ImmuneRACE study and from about 1,200 subjects provided by 6 global collaborators. Where HLA class I and class II types were available, the types were taken from metadata supplied by the sample provider, not from assay-based typing. The prospective study material was composed of cDNA or gDNA derived from T cells, B-cell-depleted T cells, or PBMCs. General conclusions and limits of the study: The quantity of clinical and demographic metadata differed by source and by participant and was supplied without curation.

TCRbeta CDR3 regions were amplified from genomic DNA using the immunoSEQ Assay, a bias-controlled multiplex PCR. The paper's processing steps were these. The number of nucleated cells in each sample was estimated by amplification of reference gene primers within the assay. To quantify the absolute abundance of each unique TCRbeta CDR3 rearrangement, sequence reads were collapsed and filtered. For each sample, productive Simpson clonality was calculated as the square root of Simpson's diversity index across productive rearrangements. The table was pulled from immuneACCESS by TCRdb, which kept in-frame rearrangements only. Such tables lose some clones; where checked, under half of the loss comes from unresolved V genes, and the rest has no known cause. V, J and clone size are taken as reported in that table, and D and trimming were inferred from the DNA itself. This sample has roughly 300,000 clones in its table, and approximately 92% of those were observed once. The ten largest clones represent roughly 6.8% of the sample.

Details on this clone: The antigen it recognizes is unknown. The input lacks base qualities; no much larger clone sits a single base away.

The germline V gene (reference sequence) supplies CDR1 MNHEY and CDR2 SMNVEV. Reading from cysteine to phenylalanine, the CDR3 counts 13 amino acids. Left in the record is the CDR3 DNA by itself, 39 bases read in frame from the first base. The junction shows trimming of 5 bases on V and 3 bases on J, and the gene matches do not reach 3 bases of it. At one collaborating source in Seattle, patients were enrolled during active infection and were followed longitudinally through the course of disease. Each collaborating institution followed its own protocols to collect whole blood in K2EDTA tubes. For TCRbeta analysis, collaborator samples were shipped as frozen whole blood, as isolated PBMCs, or as DNA extracted from either sample type.

The clonotype was recovered from a woman aged 25 to 39 with COVID-19, enrolled during active disease. The sequenced sample consisted of peripheral blood. This chain is built from TRBV27 and TRBJ1-2; 7 bases in the junction line up with TRBD1. CDR3 region: CASSMGQYYGYTF. The nucleotide sequence reads TGTGCCAGCAGTATGGGACAGTACTATGGCTACACCTTC.